Listed below are T cell receptor beta chains from one sample, sequenced in a study of Graves' ophthalmopathy and Graves' hyperthyroidism. TCRdb processed the multiplex PCR reads anew with MiXCR; each CDR3 protein has one entry. Here the sample spans roughly 160,000 distinct CDR3 sequences, over 35% being singletons. Source material: peripheral blood. These receptors originate from a woman aged 40 to 49 with Graves' ophthalmopathy. Each CDR3 is given with its conserved first and last residue. D genes are given only for firm matches. Part of the rows lack a size; the others show once, few, many or a class for expanded clones.

J | size | D | length | V | DNA | CDR3
TRBJ2-5 | . | . | 14 | TRBV7-2 | TGTGCCAGCAGTAACCGGGGGCGCATGGAGACCCAGTACTTC | CASSNRGRMETQYF
TRBJ1-3 | few | . | 15 | TRBV11-2 | TGTGCCAGCAGCACCAGGTCTCAAGCAGGAAACACCATATATTTT | CASSTRSQAGNTIYF
TRBJ2-5 | . | . | 14 | TRBV27 | TGTGCCAGCAGTTTCGGTCACGCCCCGGAGACCCAGTACTTC | CASSFGHAPETQYF
TRBJ1-5 | . | . | 15 | TRBV6-5 | TGTGCCAGCAGTTACTCCGGACGAGACAATCAGCCCCAGCATTTT | CASSYSGRDNQPQHF
TRBJ1-1 | many | . | 14 | TRBV6-5 | TGTGCCAGCAGTCTGGGGGGTAGGTTCACTGAAGCTTTCTTT | CASSLGGRFTEAFF
TRBJ2-2 | many | TRBD2 | 17 | TRBV27 | TGTGCCAGCAGTTTATTTAGCGGGGGGTCGAACACCGGGGAGCTGTTTTTT | CASSLFSGGSNTGELFF
TRBJ2-7 | . | TRBD1 | 15 | TRBV6-4 | TGTGCCAGCAGTTGGGGGACAGGGAATCCCTACGAGCAGTACTTC | CASSWGTGNPYEQYF
TRBJ1-6 | . | TRBD1 | 18 | TRBV7-8 | TGTGCCAGCAGCTTATGGGACAGGAGAGCCGCCAATAATTCACCCCTCCACTTT | CASSLWDRRAANNSPLHF
TRBJ1-5 | . | . | 13 | TRBV12-3/TRBV12-4 | TGTGCCAGCAGTTTCAGCTACAATCAGCCCCAGCATTTT | CASSFSYNQPQHF
TRBJ1-5 | many | TRBD1 | 16 | TRBV29-1 | TGCAGCGTTGTTTTTGGTGGGACAGATAGCAATCAGCCCCAGCATTTT | CSVVFGGTDSNQPQHF
TRBJ2-7 | . | TRBD1 | 13 | TRBV20-1 | TGCAGTGCTAGGGACAGGTTGAATTACGAGCAGTACTTC | CSARDRLNYEQYF
TRBJ2-7 | many | TRBD2 | 15 | TRBV2 | TGTGCCAGCAGTAAGACTAGCGGGGCAACCTACGAGCAGTACTTC | CASSKTSGATYEQYF
TRBJ2-7 | . | TRBD2 | 14 | TRBV9 | TGTGCCAGCAGCGTAGGAACTAGCGACTACGAGCAGTACTTC | CASSVGTSDYEQYF
TRBJ1-1 | many | . | 13 | TRBV3-1 | TGTGCCAGCAGCCGGGCGGGGGACACTGAAGCTTTCTTT | CASSRAGDTEAFF
TRBJ2-5 | . | . | 13 | TRBV7-8 | TGTTCCAGCAGCTCACTAACCGGCGAGACCCAGTACTTC | CSSSSLTGETQYF
TRBJ1-6 | many | TRBD1 | 14 | TRBV2 | TGTGCCAGCAAAGGGGAAGGGGGCGATTCACCCCTCCACTTT | CASKGEGGDSPLHF
TRBJ2-2 | many | . | 13 | TRBV28 | TGTGCCAGCAGTTTGTCGGACACCGGGGAGCTGTTTTTT | CASSLSDTGELFF
TRBJ2-5 | many | . | 15 | TRBV6-2/TRBV6-3 | TGTGCCAGCAGCCTCCTTAGCCACTTCGGGGAGACCCAGTACTTC | CASSLLSHFGETQYF
TRBJ2-7 | once | TRBD2 | 16 | TRBV6-2/TRBV6-3 | TGTGCCAGCAAAAACCCACTAGCGGGAGGATCCTACGAGCAGTACTTC | CASKNPLAGGSYEQYF
TRBJ1-2 | few | . | 15 | TRBV6-5 | TGTGCCAGCAGTTACTCTTCGCAGGGAACGCGGGGCTACACCTTC | CASSYSSQGTRGYTF
TRBJ2-5 | . | TRBD2 | 14 | TRBV12-3/TRBV12-4 | TGTGCCAGCAGTTTAAGACTAGCGGAAGGATCCCAGTACTTC | CASSLRLAEGSQYF
TRBJ2-7 | . | . | 14 | TRBV11-2 | TGTGCCAGCAGCAGGGTAGCCGCCCCCTACGAGCAGTACTTC | CASSRVAAPYEQYF
TRBJ2-2 | . | TRBD1 | 16 | TRBV7-6 | TGTGCCAGCAGCCGCACCGGGACAGGGAACACCGGGGAGCTGTTTTTT | CASSRTGTGNTGELFF
TRBJ1-2 | . | . | 14 | TRBV7-2 | TGTGCCAGCAGCCCATTCAGGGAGGGCTATGGCTACACCTTC | CASSPFREGYGYTF
TRBJ1-5 | . | TRBD1 | 12 | TRBV6-2/TRBV6-3 | TGTGCCAGCACCACCGGGACAGGGAGCCAGCATTTT | CASTTGTGSQHF
TRBJ2-7 | . | TRBD1 | 13 | TRBV28 | TGTGCCAGCAGAACCGGGACAGGCCACGAGCAGTACTTC | CASRTGTGHEQYF
TRBJ2-5 | many | . | 13 | TRBV28 | TGTGCCAGCAGTTTTGGCGACCAAGAGACCCAGTACTTC | CASSFGDQETQYF
TRBJ2-5 | many | . | 17 | TRBV12-3/TRBV12-4 | TGTGCCTGCAGTTTAGCGCTGGTGGTGGCGGCTCAAGAGACCCAGTACTTC | CACSLALVVAAQETQYF
TRBJ2-7 | . | . | 11 | TRBV6-4 | TGTGCCAGCAGTTACGGGGCAGAGCAGTACTTC | CASSYGAEQYF
TRBJ1-5 | many | . | 14 | TRBV30 | TGTGCCTCAACTTTGGCCGGGGGCAATCAGCCCCAGCATTTT | CASTLAGGNQPQHF